This is a list of T cell receptor beta chains from one sample in a study of blood T cell repertoires in COVID-19. Profiling relied on immunoSEQ multiplex PCR, and the TCRdb table lists in-frame clones only, not all of them. The sample has just over 65,000 clones, roughly nine tenths seen once. The sample comprised peripheral blood. The receptor set was obtained from a man aged 55 to 70 with acute or convalescent COVID-19. The CDR3 runs from the conserved cysteine through the conserved F or W. A D gene is named only where the DNA matches it firmly. Where a row states a size, it is once, few, many or the class of an expanded clone; other rows omit it.

J: TRBJ2-1
D: TRBD2
size: once
V: TRBV4-1
CDR3: CASSQGSGGTNEQFF
DNA: TGCGCCAGCAGCCAGGGTAGCGGGGGGACGAATGAGCAGTTCTTC

J: TRBJ1-5
D: .
size: .
V: TRBV6-5
CDR3: CASSYRRSDNQPQHF
DNA: TGTGCCAGCAGTTACCGGAGGAGCGACAATCAGCCCCAGCATTTT

J: TRBJ1-4
D: TRBD1
size: .
V: TRBV19
CDR3: CASTQPGRGLEKLFF
DNA: TGTGCCAGCACCCAACCGGGCAGGGGGCTAGAAAAACTGTTTTTT

J: TRBJ1-5
D: .
size: .
V: TRBV5-1
CDR3: CASSLGDNNQPQHF
DNA: TGCGCCAGCAGCTTGGGGGACAACAATCAGCCCCAGCATTTT

J: TRBJ1-5
D: .
size: .
V: TRBV24-1
CDR3: CATSDPTGGGGQPQHF
DNA: TGTGCCACCAGTGATCCGACAGGCGGGGGGGGGCAGCCCCAGCATTTT

J: TRBJ1-6
D: TRBD1
size: once
V: TRBV6-5
CDR3: CASNVRDRGPAPLHF
DNA: TGTGCCAGCAATGTCCGGGACAGGGGGCCTGCACCCCTCCACTTT

J: TRBJ2-7
D: .
size: .
V: TRBV5-6
CDR3: CASIFSGGNYEQYF
DNA: TGTGCCAGCATTTTCTCAGGAGGGAACTACGAGCAGTACTTC

J: TRBJ2-6
D: .
size: .
V: TRBV5-1
CDR3: CASSFIQSSGANVLTF
DNA: TGCGCCAGCAGCTTTATACAGAGCTCTGGGGCCAACGTCCTGACTTTC

J: TRBJ2-2
D: .
size: .
V: TRBV2
CDR3: CASSAKNQGTGELFF
DNA: TGTGCCAGCAGTGCTAAAAATCAGGGGACCGGGGAGCTGTTTTTT

J: TRBJ2-2
D: .
size: .
V: TRBV20-1
CDR3: CSASRGASGRDTGELFF
DNA: TGCAGTGCTAGTCGGGGGGCCTCGGGTCGAGACACCGGGGAGCTGTTTTTT

J: TRBJ1-2
D: TRBD1
size: .
V: TRBV6-6
CDR3: CASSKTTGSGYTF
DNA: TGTGCCAGCAGTAAAACGACAGGGAGTGGCTACACCTTC

J: TRBJ1-3
D: .
size: .
V: TRBV9
CDR3: CASSVEGGAGNTIYF
DNA: TGTGCCAGCAGCGTAGAGGGAGGGGCTGGAAACACCATATATTTT

J: TRBJ1-4
D: TRBD1
size: .
V: TRBV18
CDR3: CASSPLGQDYEKLFF
DNA: TGTGCCAGCTCACCCCTGGGACAGGATTATGAAAAACTGTTTTTT

J: TRBJ2-1
D: .
size: .
V: TRBV5-4
CDR3: CASGPRAYNEQFF
DNA: TGTGCCAGCGGCCCCCGGGCCTACAATGAGCAGTTCTTC

J: TRBJ1-2
D: TRBD1
size: .
V: TRBV6-6
CDR3: CASSYGQATPYGYTF
DNA: TGTGCCAGCAGTTACGGACAGGCTACGCCCTATGGCTACACCTTC